This section outlines one TCR beta chain sequence together with its context. The antigen it recognizes is unknown. There are no base qualities to consult, and no much larger clone falls within one base. This entry belongs to a study of T cell repertoires in cytomegalovirus infection (dated by TCRdb to the late 2010s). Regarding the study in general: Peptide stimulations targeted recently identified HLA-C-restricted CMV epitopes, whose presentation resists viral immunomodulation, together with well-studied HLA-B-restricted epitopes. Donor HLA type was relevant to the analysis, because carriage of CMV infection together with the matching HLA type was indicated by public TCR beta signatures.

Sequencing was performed on an Illumina HiSeq 1500. TCRdb trimmed public reads at Q25 via fastp, called clones via MiXCR and kept in-frame beta chains. Identical CDR3 proteins give one entry, which carries the most common genes and DNA. This sample gives 900,000 to 950,000 distinct CDR3 sequences in total; 31% of them show up just once. The biggest ten clones account for 13% of the sample. On the study overall, not on this receptor specifically: Cumulative frequency of public TCR beta family members discriminated carriers of CMV infection plus the relevant HLA type in this cohort and an independent approximately 370-donor cohort. The ex vivo response was dominated by HLA-C-restricted CMV-specific TCR beta clonotypes, which also provided the single most frequent clonotype in two of eight donors.

What this sample's treatment or condition label stands for: in vitro stimulation with specific CMV peptide epitopes to enrich CMV-specific T cells. CDR3 length: 15 amino acids, cysteine to valine. The entry retains the CDR3 DNA only, 45 bases that are in frame from base 1. As encoded in the germline V gene, CDR1 is MNHEY while CDR2 is SVGEGT. Germline trimming amounts to 0 bases on V and 5 bases on J, with 4 as the count of junction bases outside the gene matches. The sequences come from cultured CD8+ T cells from PBMCs, collected from culture after CMV antigen stimulation. The sequence links TRBV6-2 or TRBV6-3 to TRBJ2-7, and TRBD1 matches 10 of the central bases. The receptor was isolated from a human donor in good health (CMV status not recorded). Some clones in this sample may be carry-over from other donors' samples. The nucleotides are TGTGCCAGCAGTTACTCGACGACAGGGGGCGACGAGCAGTACGTC. This translates into CASSYSTTGGDEQYV.